The 11 T cell receptor beta chains given below trace back to one sample, sequenced in a study of regulatory T cells in long-lasting Graves disease. The time point denotes: newly diagnosed GD, antithyroid drugs for less than 3 months. PBMC-derived RNA was used for the TCR library. Arm-PCR of CDR3 regions and iRepertoire HTBI primers were the basis on which TCR beta libraries were built. TCRdb itself ran the multiplex PCR reads through MiXCR, one entry per CDR3 protein. The table records roughly 380,000 distinct CDR3 sequences, around a sixth of them present only once. This specimen was peripheral blood mononuclear cells (PBMCs), taken at new diagnosis, from a patient treated with antithyroid drugs. The receptor source for this set is a female donor with Graves disease.

This clonotype was detected a few times. V and J are TRBV4-1 and TRBJ2-1; 10 bases map to TRBD2. V dropped 1 base and J dropped 7; count of bases not matched to a gene: 4. There are 15 residues in the CDR3. The germline V gene has CDR1 MGHRA and CDR2 YSYEKL. Here the CDR3 reads CASSQGSGRINEQFF. The CDR3 bases are TGCGCCAGCAGCCAAGGTAGCGGGAGGATTAATGAGCAGTTCTTC.

This clonotype was observed at least ten times. The chain uses TRBV5-5 and TRBJ1-2, with no clear D. The CDR3 length is 16 residues. CDR1 is SGHKS and CDR2 is YYEKEE in the germline V gene (reference sequence). Trimming removed 0 bases at V and 2 bases at J, with 14 bases between. The CDR3 DNA follows: TGTGCCAGCAGCTTGGCCTTCAGGCTACAAAACTATGGCTACACCTTC. Residues: CASSLAFRLQNYGYTF.

Many counts were recorded for this clonotype. V is TRBV20-1 and J is TRBJ1-6; D remains ambiguous. Germline assignment: CDR1 DFQATT and CDR2 SNEGSKA (reference sequence). Between the trimmed V and J ends, which lost 0 bases and 8 bases, there was a span of 14 bases. This CDR3 contains 15 residues. The CDR3 spells CSARDTGREYSPLHF. Here the CDR3 DNA reads TGCAGTGCTAGAGATACCGGACGGGAGTATTCACCCCTCCACTTT.

This clonotype came up a few times. This chain links TRBV9 with TRBJ2-3; either TRBD1 or TRBD2 may supply D (5 bases each). The germline gives CDR1 SGDLS, CDR2 YYNGEE. The CDR3 contains 15 residues. The V end was cut by 3 bases, the J end by 1 base, with 12 bases between. The CDR3 here is CASSAPGTRTDTQYF. CDR3 DNA sequence: TGTGCCAGCAGCGCCCCCGGGACCCGCACAGATACGCAGTATTTT.

This clonotype has at least ten counts. This chain uses TRBV12-5 with TRBJ1-2; 9 bases match TRBD1. In germline, CDR1 is LGHNT, CDR2 FRNRAP. The CDR3 has 15 amino acids. Trimming at V came to 1 base and at J to 8 bases, leaving 8 bases not matched to a gene. The CDR3 DNA sequence: TGTGCTAGTGGTTTGGGGCCGGGACAGGGTAGCGGCTACACCTTC. Its protein is CASGLGPGQGSGYTF.

This clonotype came up many times. The chain joins TRBV20-1 to TRBJ2-1; TRBD2 might be the D (6 bases). The CDR3 consists of 15 residues. In germline, CDR1 is DFQATT, CDR2 SNEGSKA (reference sequence). Trimming left V 4 bases short and J 2 bases short, with 15 bases between. This chain's CDR3 is CSATSSWGAYNEQFF. Here the CDR3 DNA reads TGCAGTGCTACGAGTTCGTGGGGGGCCTACAATGAGCAGTTCTTC.

This clonotype was found many times. The chain joins TRBV6-1 to TRBJ2-1; 7 positions agree with TRBD1. The CDR3 totals 16 residues. V was pared by 6 bases and J by 3 bases, with 11 bases of the junction left unmatched. Germline V lookup: CDR1 MNHNS, CDR2 SASEGT. CDR3 bases: TGTGCCAGCAGCTTTGCAGGACAGGCTAACTACAATGAGCAGTTCTTC. The encoded protein is CASSFAGQANYNEQFF.

There are many counts of this clonotype. The rearrangement links TRBV5-5 to TRBJ2-5; TRBD1 agrees at 8 bases. The CDR3 extends over 15 amino acids. Trimming took 0 bases from V and 5 from J; bases not matched to a gene: 6. CDR1 is SGHKS and CDR2 is YYEKEE in the germline V gene (reference sequence). CDR3 nucleotide sequence: TGTGCCAGCAGCTTGGGAACAGGGGGTATGGAGACCCAGTACTTC. This codes for CASSLGTGGMETQYF.

This clonotype was seen many times. The J gene is TRBJ1-1, the V gene TRBV6-2 or TRBV6-3; tentative D call: TRBD1 (5 bases). CDR1 and CDR2 from the germline V gene are MNHEY and SVGEGT. Trimming pared 2 bases from V and 1 base from J, leaving 11 bases between. The CDR3 has 15 residues. CDR3 protein: CASSYQGGENTEAFF. CDR3 DNA sequence: TGTGCCAGCAGTTACCAAGGAGGGGAGAACACTGAAGCTTTCTTT.

Notes on this clonotype: A much larger clone lies a single base off, so this may be a read error. Here the CDR3 DNA reads TGTGCCAGCATCCTCGGCAATGAGCAGTACTTC. Its translation: CASILGNEQYF. The chain carries TRBV6-1 and TRBJ2-3; D is undetermined. The J call may be wrong; the DNA end is better matched by TRBJ2-7. Germline values: CDR1 MNHNS, CDR2 SASEGT. The CDR3 runs to 11 residues.

Many counts were recorded for this clonotype. The chain combines TRBV14 with TRBJ1-1, with a possible D match to TRBD1 (5 bases). The CDR3 runs to 15 residues. V lost 4 bases and J 0 bases, leaving 12 bases between the germline ends. Germline CDR1 is SGHDN and CDR2 is FVKESK. The CDR3 sequence: CASSPRIGVNTEAFF. The DNA of the CDR3 is TGTGCCAGCAGCCCGAGAATAGGGGTGAACACTGAAGCTTTCTTT.